The 23 T cell receptor beta chains given below trace back to one sample, sequenced in a study of vaccination effects on CD4 cells after COVID-19. Before any sequencing was done, the ViraFEST assay used viral peptide pools to expand antigen-specific CD4+ T cells. Isolating CD4+ T cells followed approximately 9 days of culture. No vaccinee had earlier SARS-CoV-2 infection, and nucleocapsid antibodies were negative. TCRdb's table, derived via immunoSEQ multiplex PCR, lists solely in-frame clones and lacks some. The sample shows around 71,000 clones, approximately 70% of them seen only once. The antigens these receptors bind are not known. The input for sequencing was CD4+ T cells from PBMCs cultured with HCoV-OC43 spike peptides, taken before COVID-19 vaccination. The subset is: HCoV-OC43 spike overlapping peptide pool stimulation. Source of these receptors: a human donor who received a COVID-19 vaccine.

This clone turned up a few times. In DNA form, the CDR3 reads TGTGCCACCAGTGACTCCACAGGGTCAGATACGCAGTATTTT. It codes for CATSDSTGSDTQYF. The chain couples TRBV24-1 to TRBJ2-3; D may be TRBD1 (6 bases). Trimming took off 4 bases at V and 4 bases at J, with 11 bases between the two ends. Germline V gives CDR1 KGHDR, CDR2 SFDVKD. The CDR3 loop spans 14 amino acids.

This clone was counted between two and nine times. This chain connects TRBV7-3 to TRBJ2-5; the D gene could be TRBD1 or TRBD2 (6 bases each). Germline CDR1 reads SGHTA; CDR2 reads FQGTGA. Trimming cost V 2 bases and J 3 bases, with 13 bases left between them. The CDR3 runs 15 residues. CDR3: CASSLYGGREETQYF. CDR3 DNA: TGTGCCAGCAGCTTATACGGGGGCAGGGAAGAGACCCAGTACTTC.

The chain uses TRBV7-2 and TRBJ2-1, with 7 bases lining up with TRBD2. The germline V gene has CDR1 SGHTA and CDR2 FQGNSA. V lost 3 bases to trimming and J lost 3 bases; unmatched junction nucleotides: 2. The CDR3 is 14 amino acids. The CDR3, as DNA: TGTGCCAGCAGCTTTGGCGGGGGCTACAATGAGCAGTTCTTC. Translated: CASSFGGGYNEQFF.

The J gene is TRBJ1-5, the V gene TRBV25-1, with a possible D match to TRBD1 (5 bases). The CDR3 length is 14 residues. Germline CDR1 MGHDK, CDR2 SYGVNS. V was trimmed by 5 bases and J by 6 bases, leaving 14 bases between them. In DNA form, the CDR3 reads TGTGCCAGCAGTCCCGGGGGGGGTGGTCAGCCCCAGCATTTT. Protein sequence: CASSPGGGGQPQHF.

The chain combines TRBV18 with TRBJ2-4, with 7 bases lining up with TRBD1. Trimming took 0 bases from V and 0 from J; bases not matched to a gene: 2. The CDR3 is made up of 16 amino acids. Per germline, CDR1 KGHSH and CDR2 LQKENI. In DNA, the CDR3 is TGTGCCAGCTCACCACCGGGACAGAAAGCCAAAAACATTCAGTACTTC. Its protein is CASSPPGQKAKNIQYF.

This clone was counted only a few times. The chain has TRBV4-3 and TRBJ1-3, with 7 bases aligning to TRBD1. The CDR3 loop spans 15 amino acids. V trimming: 0 bases; J trimming: 4 bases; junction bases outside the gene matches: 3. The germline V gene has CDR1 LGHNA and CDR2 YSLEER. The CDR3 loop reads CASSQETGRGNTIYF. Here the CDR3 DNA reads TGCGCCAGCAGCCAAGAGACAGGGCGAGGAAACACCATATATTTT.

This chain uses TRBV18 with TRBJ1-4; no clear D gene. The CDR3 loop spans 15 amino acids. Germline V lookup: CDR1 KGHSH, CDR2 LQKENI. V was shortened by 2 bases and J by 0 bases, with 7 bases between the two germline ends. CDR3 sequence reads: CASSPGRATNEKLFF. The CDR3 DNA reads TGTGCCAGCTCACCAGGGAGGGCAACTAATGAAAAACTGTTTTTT.

This clone occurred a few times. This sequence joins TRBV4-1 and TRBJ1-2; tentatively, D is TRBD1 (5 bases). Trimming removed 4 bases at V and 1 base at J, with 19 bases between. The CDR3 extends over 17 amino acids. The germline V gene encodes CDR1 MGHRA and CDR2 YSYEKL. The CDR3 loop reads CASSPGHSRGINYGYTF. The CDR3 nucleotides are TGCGCCAGCAGCCCCGGTCATTCTAGGGGTATTAACTATGGCTACACCTTC.

The chain carries TRBV19 and TRBJ1-1; TRBD1 agrees at 7 bases. V was pared by 5 bases and J by 1 base, with 4 bases of the junction left unmatched. Germline CDR1 LNHDA, CDR2 SQIVND (reference sequence). The CDR3 length is 14 residues. CDR3 DNA sequence: TGTGCCAGTAGTTCTTGGGACAGGAACACTGAAGCTTTCTTT. Protein: CASSSWDRNTEAFF.

The rearrangement joins TRBV7-2 to TRBJ2-5; 11 bases are shared with TRBD1. The CDR3 length is 14 residues. Germline assignment: CDR1 SGHTA and CDR2 FQGNSA. Trimming cost V 5 bases and J 5 bases; bases outside gene matches: 4. The chain's CDR3 is CASSQGTGGETQYF. The DNA of the CDR3 is TGTGCCAGCAGCCAAGGGACAGGGGGTGAGACCCAGTACTTC.

The rearrangement joins TRBV18 to TRBJ1-6; D might be TRBD1 (5 bases). CDR3 size: 15 residues. Trimming pared 6 bases from V and 5 bases from J, leaving 14 bases between. CDR1 is KGHSH, CDR2 LQKENI, per germline. The CDR3 coding sequence is TGTGCCAGCTCGAGAACGGGAGGGGATAATTCACCCCTCCACTTT. Translating gives CASSRTGGDNSPLHF.

This clone came up a few times. The chain is built from TRBV7-6 and TRBJ2-2, with D perhaps matching TRBD1 (7 bases). CDR1 and CDR2 from the germline V gene are SGHVS and FNYEAQ. Trimming took off 5 bases at V and 4 bases at J, with 14 bases between the two ends. The CDR3 sequence is 15 residues long. The CDR3 sequence: CASSPRGRGTGELFF. The DNA of the CDR3 is TGTGCCAGCAGCCCAAGGGGGCGGGGCACCGGGGAGCTGTTTTTT. The entire variable domain, with the rest obtained from reference TRBV7-6 and TRBJ2-2, is as follows: GAGVSQSPRYKVTKRGQDVALRCDPISGHVSLYWYRQALGQGPEFLTYFNYEAQQDKSGLPNDRFSAERPEGSISTLTIQRTEQRDSAMYRCASSPRGRGTGELFFGEGSRLTVL.

The chain is built from TRBV12-3 or TRBV12-4 and TRBJ2-3, with D unresolved. V was shortened by 2 bases and J by 0 bases, with 3 bases between the two germline ends. The CDR3 has 13 amino acids. In DNA form, the CDR3 reads TGTGCCAGCAGTTTACCTAGCACAGATACGCAGTATTTT. This encodes CASSLPSTDTQYF.

CDR3 nucleotides: TGTGCCAGCAGCTCAACAGGGTCCAATCAGCCCCAGCATTTT. It translates to CASSSTGSNQPQHF. This chain uses TRBV6-5 with TRBJ1-5, with a possible D match to TRBD1 (6 bases). The germline V gene encodes CDR1 MNHEY and CDR2 SVGAGI. Deletions cut 6 bases from V and 3 bases from J, with 12 bases between. The CDR3 loop spans 14 amino acids.

The V and J genes are TRBV2 and TRBJ1-2; D call uncertain. The CDR3 has 13 amino acids. V lost 5 bases to trimming and J lost 7 bases, with 14 bases between them. From germline, CDR1 is SNHLY and CDR2 FYNNEI. The DNA of the CDR3 is TGTGCCAGCAGTACCCGTAACCCGGGTGGCTACACCTTC. Translating it yields CASSTRNPGGYTF.

This clone was counted between two and nine times. The V gene is TRBV5-1, the J gene TRBJ2-2; D uncertain. The V gene's germline CDR1 is SGHRS and CDR2 YFSETQ. The CDR3 length is 15 residues. The V end lost 4 bases, the J end lost 2 bases, and 12 bases lay between the germline ends. The CDR3 region is CASSKWTLNTGELFF. In DNA form, the CDR3 reads TGCGCCAGCAGCAAATGGACCTTAAACACCGGGGAGCTGTTTTTT. The full variable domain, in which reference TRBV5-1 and TRBJ2-2 provide the parts outside the CDR3, is KAGVTQTPRYLIKTRGQQVTLSCSPISGHRSVSWYQQTPGQGLQFLFEYFSETQRNKGNFPGRFSGRQFSNSRSEMNVSTLELGDSALYLCASSKWTLNTGELFFGEGSRLTVL.

The sample holds a few counts of this clone. This chain links TRBV5-1 with TRBJ1-5; possible D gene TRBD1, 6 bases. The CDR3 runs to 14 residues. CDR1 and CDR2 (germline): SGHRS, YFSETQ. Between the trimmed V and J ends, which lost 4 bases and 3 bases, there was a span of 11 bases. The CDR3 loop reads CASSQGGNNQPQHF. In DNA form, the CDR3 reads TGCGCCAGCAGCCAAGGGGGGAACAATCAGCCCCAGCATTTT.

The chain has TRBV19 and TRBJ1-2, with 7 bases lining up with TRBD1. From germline, CDR1 is LNHDA and CDR2 SQIVND (reference sequence). This CDR3 is 13 amino acids long. Written as DNA, the CDR3 is TGTGCTGTCCGCAGCGGGACAGCATATGGCTACACCTTC. It is translated as CAVRSGTAYGYTF.

The rearrangement links TRBV19 to TRBJ1-1, with a tentative D call TRBD1 (5 bases). Trimming pared 6 bases from V and 1 base from J, leaving 12 bases between. The CDR3 has 14 amino acids. Germline CDR1 and CDR2: LNHDA and SQIVND (reference sequence). The CDR3 region is CASRETVRNTEAFF. CDR3 in DNA: TGTGCCAGTAGAGAGACAGTTAGGAACACTGAAGCTTTCTTT.

A few counts support this clone. The chain combines TRBV30 with TRBJ2-1; perhaps TRBD2 as D (5 bases). Germline loops: CDR1 GTSNPN, CDR2 SVGIG (reference sequence). There are 11 residues in the CDR3. Trimming left V 7 bases short and J 6 bases short, with 10 bases between. The CDR3 spells CASRGVNEQFF. CDR3 nucleotide sequence: TGTGCCTCCCGGGGAGTCAATGAGCAGTTCTTC. The whole variable domain, filled in from reference TRBV30 and TRBJ2-1, reads SQTIHQWPATLVQPVGSPLSLECTVEGTSNPNLYWYRQAAGRGLQLLFYSVGIGQISSEVPQNLSASRPQDRQFILSSKKLLLSDSGFYLCASRGVNEQFFGPGTRLTVL.

The chain carries TRBV9 and TRBJ2-6; a possible D gene is TRBD1 (6 bases). Deletions cut 4 bases from V and 4 bases from J, with 12 bases between. The V gene's germline CDR1 is SGDLS and CDR2 YYNGEE. The CDR3 spans 15 residues. CDR3 protein: CASSPDRLGANVLTF. In DNA form, the CDR3 reads TGTGCCAGCAGCCCCGACAGGCTCGGGGCCAACGTCCTGACTTTC.

This chain joins TRBV12-3 or TRBV12-4 and TRBJ2-5, with D unclear. The ends were cut back, 6 bases at V and 8 bases at J, with 10 bases in the middle. This CDR3 contains 11 residues. CDR3 region: CASSISYTQYF. The CDR3 DNA reads TGTGCCAGCAGCATATCTTATACCCAGTACTTC.

This clone has only one observation. CDR3 coding DNA: TGTGCCAGCTCACCAGCGGTCAACGCGAACACCGGGGAGCTGTTTTTT. This codes for CASSPAVNANTGELFF. The J gene is TRBJ2-2, the V gene TRBV18; D gene unclear. CDR3 length: 16 amino acids. Germline CDR1 reads KGHSH; CDR2 reads LQKENI. Trimming took 2 bases from V and 0 from J, leaving 10 bases between them. Based on the CDR3 plus reference TRBV18 and TRBJ2-2, the full variable domain is NAGVMQNPRHLVRRRGQEARLRCSPMKGHSHVYWYRQLPEEGLKFMVYLQKENIIDESGMPKERFSAEFPKEGPSILRIQQVVRGDSAAYFCASSPAVNANTGELFFGEGSRLTVL.